The entry that follows covers one TCR beta chain sequence. The sample holds a few counts of this clone. This clone's antigen is unknown. Per-base qualities were not stored, and no clone one base away is much larger. This entry comes from a study of OX40 agonist ivuxolimab in advanced cancers. For context, the study as a whole: The costimulatory receptor OX40 (CD134) was targeted by ivuxolimab, a fully human IgG2 agonistic monoclonal antibody. Intravenous ivuxolimab was administered to patients every 2 weeks at six dose levels: 0.01, 0.1, 0.3, 1.5, 3 and 10 mg/kg. Of the roughly 51 patients in dose escalation, about 20 had hepatocellular carcinoma, roughly 15 had melanoma, 9 had renal cell carcinoma and 9 had head and neck cancer. In the dose-escalation cohort, roughly four fifths of patients were male, and the mean age was approximately 64 years, with a range of 23 to 79. Patients were allowed to have had prior anti-PD-1, anti-PD-L1 or anti-CTLA-4 therapy, and 40% of the dose-escalation patients had previously received checkpoint inhibitors. Three dose-escalation patients achieved partial responses, one with hepatocellular carcinoma and two with cutaneous melanoma. The purpose of peripheral TCRbeta sequencing was to test whether ivuxolimab changed TCR sequence diversity and led to clonal T-cell expansion. The paper covers the monotherapy dose-escalation part of the phase I ivuxolimab trial, which included N ≈ 57 patients. General conclusions and limits of the study: Which antigens the clonally expanded peripheral T cells were specific for was not determined. Partial responders in the 0.1-3.0 mg/kg groups had among the lowest normalized peripheral clonal expansion, especially among CD8+ T cells. After ivuxolimab, expanded clones were on average more numerous among CD8+ T cells than among CD4+ T cells. Low levels of normalized T-cell clonal expansion were also seen in some patients who did not respond. At doses from 0.1 to 3.0 mg/kg, clonal expansion was seen in both CD4+ and CD8+ blood T cells between baseline and week 6.

Genomic DNA was isolated from the sorted cells so that the TCRbeta CDR3 region could be sequenced. The immunoSEQ Assay was used to sequence the TCRbeta CDR3 regions. TCRdb took over this immuneACCESS table, retaining in-frame rearrangements with V and J assigned. Such tables are incomplete; in checked studies, under half of the missing clones stem from an unresolved V gene, and the remainder is unexplained. This sample has 9,000 to 13,000 clones in its table, and roughly 79% of those were observed once. The ten most abundant clones make up about a sixth of the sample. The trial excluded patients who had a history of autoimmune disease or who were on systemic immunosuppression. Peripheral blood for TCR sequencing was collected from all dose cohorts at baseline, on cycle 4 day 1, and on cycle 7 day 1. The samples were drawn from a first-in-human, open-label, multicenter phase I dose-escalation trial of ivuxolimab. The trial enrolled adults with locally advanced or metastatic head and neck squamous cell, hepatocellular, melanoma or renal cell carcinoma. Before TCR sequencing, CD4+ T cells and CD8+ T cells from peripheral blood were sorted into separate populations.

The germline V gene (reference sequence) supplies CDR1 LNHDA and CDR2 SQIVND. V was cut back by 3 bases and J by 5 bases, leaving a gap of 14 bases between them. The CDR3 sequence holds 14 residues, the cysteine and phenylalanine included. Only the CDR3 region is kept as DNA, spanning 42 bases read in frame from base 1. The receptor was derived from an adult with an advanced solid tumor such as melanoma, head and neck, liver or kidney cancer. Sequencing was performed on CD4+ or CD8+ T cells sorted from blood, taken in a trial of the OX40 agonist ivuxolimab. The rearranged segments are TRBV19 and TRBJ2-7, with no D gene named confidently. At the DNA level, the sequence is TGTGCCAGTAGTATCCCGGGCAGCCTAAACGAGCAGTACTTC. Protein translation: CASSIPGSLNEQYF.